This TCR beta chain was found in a study of a mutant IDH1 vaccine in newly diagnosed glioma. In the study overall: Those enrolled had earlier been treated with radiotherapy, temozolomide, or both, mostly both. General study points: The authors found pseudoprogression apparently unrelated to changes in top peripheral T cell clonotypes. The study observed vaccine-induced immune responses in 90% to 95% of patients.

The CDR3 is 13 residues long. Germline V CDR1 and CDR2: LNHNV, YYDKDF (reference sequence). The V end lost 0 bases, the J end lost 7 bases, and 7 bases lay between the germline ends. Points on this clone: What it binds is not known.

Time point specified: baseline, week 1 (first vaccination visit). The treatment is: pre-vaccination baseline after standard-of-care therapy. Each of the donors came in with new WHO grade 3 or 4 astrocytomas that were IDH1-mutant and ATRX-lost. Repertoires were generated with immunoSEQ multiplex PCR, while TCRdb's copy carries only in-frame clones and drops some. The data contain 30,000 to 35,000 clones, around nine tenths of them singletons. The sequence was collected from a woman aged 35 to 49 with glioma. The sample here was PBMCs, taken from a glioma patient treated with radiotherapy, temozolomide or both. This chain links TRBV15 with TRBJ1-5; D is unresolved. The chain's CDR3 is CATSRDRGQPQHF. DNA of the CDR3: TGTGCCACCAGCAGAGATCGGGGACAGCCCCAGCATTTT. Looking up the rest from reference TRBV15 and TRBJ1-5 gives the full variable domain: DAMVIQNPRYQVTQFGKPVTLSCSQTLNHNVMYWYQQKSSQAPKLLFHYYDKDFNNEADTPDNFQSRRPNTSFCFLDIRSPGLGDTAMYLCATSRDRGQPQHFGDGTRLSIL.